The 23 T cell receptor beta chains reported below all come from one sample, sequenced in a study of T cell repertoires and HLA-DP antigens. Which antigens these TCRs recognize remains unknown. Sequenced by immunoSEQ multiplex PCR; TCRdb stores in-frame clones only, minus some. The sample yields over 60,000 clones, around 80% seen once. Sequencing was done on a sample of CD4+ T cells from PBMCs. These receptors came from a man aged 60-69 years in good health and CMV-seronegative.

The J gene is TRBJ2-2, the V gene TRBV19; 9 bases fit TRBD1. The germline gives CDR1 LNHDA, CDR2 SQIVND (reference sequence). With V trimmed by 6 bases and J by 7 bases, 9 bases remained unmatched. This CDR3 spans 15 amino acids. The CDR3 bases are TGTGCCAGTAGCAGGGGACAGGGAATGGTCGGGGAGCTGTTTTTT. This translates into CASSRGQGMVGELFF. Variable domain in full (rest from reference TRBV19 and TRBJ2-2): DGGITQSPKYLFRKEGQNVTLSCEQNLNHDAMYWYRQDPGQGLRLIYYSQIVNDFQKGDIAEGYSVSREKKESFPLTVTSAQKNPTAFYLCASSRGQGMVGELFFGEGSRLTVL.

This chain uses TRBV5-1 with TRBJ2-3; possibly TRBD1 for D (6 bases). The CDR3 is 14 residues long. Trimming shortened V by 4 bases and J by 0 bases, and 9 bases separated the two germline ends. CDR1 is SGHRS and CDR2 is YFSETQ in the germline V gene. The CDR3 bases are TGCGCCAGCAGCCCGACAGGAAGCACAGATACGCAGTATTTT. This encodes CASSPTGSTDTQYF.

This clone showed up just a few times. The CDR3 loop reads CASSEGTDGASYEQYV. The CDR3 DNA follows: TGTGCCAGCTCCGAAGGAACGGACGGTGCCTCCTACGAGCAGTACGTC. J is TRBJ2-7 and V is TRBV7-9, with no clear D. The CDR3 has 16 amino acids. With 8 bases removed from V and 0 bases from J, the gap between germline ends came to 20 bases. Looked up from germline, CDR1 is SEHNR and CDR2 is FQNEAQ (reference sequence).

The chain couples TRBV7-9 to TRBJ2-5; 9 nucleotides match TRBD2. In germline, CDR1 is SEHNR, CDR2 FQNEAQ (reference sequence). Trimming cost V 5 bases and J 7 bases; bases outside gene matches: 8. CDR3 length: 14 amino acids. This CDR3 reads CASSPSGRRGTQYF. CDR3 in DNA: TGTGCCAGCAGCCCCAGCGGGAGGCGGGGGACCCAGTACTTC.

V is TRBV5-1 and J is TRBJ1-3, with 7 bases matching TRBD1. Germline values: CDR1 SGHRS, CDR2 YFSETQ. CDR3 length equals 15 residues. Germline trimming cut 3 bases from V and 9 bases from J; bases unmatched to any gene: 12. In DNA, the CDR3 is TGCGCCAGCAGCTCCGGACAGGATTTGGGAGGCACCATATATTTT. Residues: CASSSGQDLGGTIYF.

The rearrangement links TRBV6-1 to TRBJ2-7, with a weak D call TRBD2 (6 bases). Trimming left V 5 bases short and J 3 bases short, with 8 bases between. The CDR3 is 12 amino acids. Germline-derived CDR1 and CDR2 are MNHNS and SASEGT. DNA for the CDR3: TGTGCCAGCAGTAACGGGGGCTACGAGCAGTACGTC. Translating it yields CASSNGGYEQYV.

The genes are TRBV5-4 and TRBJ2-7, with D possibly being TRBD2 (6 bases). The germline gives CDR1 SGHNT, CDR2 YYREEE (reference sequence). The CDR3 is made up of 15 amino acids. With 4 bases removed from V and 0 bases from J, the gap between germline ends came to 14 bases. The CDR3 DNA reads TGTGCCAGCAGCCGCGGGACTGCCAGCTCCTACGAGCAGTACGTC. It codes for CASSRGTASSYEQYV.

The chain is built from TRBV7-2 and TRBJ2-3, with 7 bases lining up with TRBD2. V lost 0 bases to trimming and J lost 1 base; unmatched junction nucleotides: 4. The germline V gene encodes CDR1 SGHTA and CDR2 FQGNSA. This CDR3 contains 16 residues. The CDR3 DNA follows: TGTGCCAGCAGCTTAGCGGGAGGGCTTGGCACAGATACGCAGTATTTT. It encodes CASSLAGGLGTDTQYF.

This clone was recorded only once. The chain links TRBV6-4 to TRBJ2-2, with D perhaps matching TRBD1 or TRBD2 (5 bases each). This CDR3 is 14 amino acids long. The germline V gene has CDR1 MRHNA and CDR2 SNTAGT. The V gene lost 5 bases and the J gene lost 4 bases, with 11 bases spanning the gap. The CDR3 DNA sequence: TGTGCCAGCAGTCAGGGACCCCTCACCGGGGAGCTGTTTTTT. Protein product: CASSQGPLTGELFF.

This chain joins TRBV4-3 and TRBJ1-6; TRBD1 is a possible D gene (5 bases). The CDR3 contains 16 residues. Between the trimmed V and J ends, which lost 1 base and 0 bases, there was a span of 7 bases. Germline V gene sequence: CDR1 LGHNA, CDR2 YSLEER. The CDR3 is CASSQVDSSYNSPLHF. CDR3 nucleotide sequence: TGCGCCAGCAGCCAAGTTGACAGCTCCTATAATTCACCCCTCCACTTT.

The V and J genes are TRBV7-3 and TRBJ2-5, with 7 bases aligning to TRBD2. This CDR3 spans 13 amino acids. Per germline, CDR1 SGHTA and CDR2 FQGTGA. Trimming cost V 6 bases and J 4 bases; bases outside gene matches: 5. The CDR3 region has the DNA TGTGCCAGCAGTCCCGGACTAGGAGAGACCCAGTACTTC. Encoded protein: CASSPGLGETQYF. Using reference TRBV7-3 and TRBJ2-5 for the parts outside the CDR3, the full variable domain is GAGVSQTPSNKVTEKGKYVELRCDPISGHTALYWYRQSLGQGPEFLIYFQGTGAADDSGLPNDRFFAVRPEGSVSTLKIQRTERGDSAVYLCASSPGLGETQYFGPGTRLLVL.

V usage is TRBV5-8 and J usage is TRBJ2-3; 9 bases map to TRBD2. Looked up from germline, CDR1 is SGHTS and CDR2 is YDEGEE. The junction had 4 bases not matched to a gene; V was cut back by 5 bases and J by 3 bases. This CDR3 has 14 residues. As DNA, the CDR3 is TGTGCCAGCAGGGCTGCGGGGGGGACAGATACGCAGTATTTT. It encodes CASRAAGGTDTQYF.

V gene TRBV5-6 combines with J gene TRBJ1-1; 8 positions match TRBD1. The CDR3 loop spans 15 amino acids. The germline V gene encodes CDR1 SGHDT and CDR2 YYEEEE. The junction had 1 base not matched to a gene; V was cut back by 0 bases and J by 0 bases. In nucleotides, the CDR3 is TGTGCCAGCAGCTTGGGGGGACAGGTGAACACTGAAGCTTTCTTT. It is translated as CASSLGGQVNTEAFF.

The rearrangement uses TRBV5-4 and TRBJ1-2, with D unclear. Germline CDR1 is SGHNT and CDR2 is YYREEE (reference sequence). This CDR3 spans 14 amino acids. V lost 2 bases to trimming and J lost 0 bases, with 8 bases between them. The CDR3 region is CASSFGSANYGYTF. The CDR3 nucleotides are TGTGCCAGCAGCTTTGGGTCAGCTAACTATGGCTACACCTTC. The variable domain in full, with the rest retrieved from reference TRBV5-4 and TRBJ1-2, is ETGVTQSPTHLIKTRGQQVTLRCSSQSGHNTVSWYQQALGQGPQFIFQYYREEENGRGNFPPRFSGLQFPNYSSELNVNALELDDSALYLCASSFGSANYGYTFGSGTRLTVV.

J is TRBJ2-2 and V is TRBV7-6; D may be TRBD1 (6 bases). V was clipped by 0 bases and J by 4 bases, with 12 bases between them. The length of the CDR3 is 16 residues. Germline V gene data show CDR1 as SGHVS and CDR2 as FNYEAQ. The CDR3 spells CASSLAGGASTGELFF. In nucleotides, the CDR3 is TGTGCCAGCAGCTTAGCAGGGGGTGCGAGCACCGGGGAGCTGTTTTTT.

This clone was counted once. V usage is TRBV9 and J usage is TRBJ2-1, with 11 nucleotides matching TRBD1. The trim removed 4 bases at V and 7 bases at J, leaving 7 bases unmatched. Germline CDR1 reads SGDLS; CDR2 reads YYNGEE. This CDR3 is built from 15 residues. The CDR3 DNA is TGTGCCAGCAGCCCCCGGGACAGGGGGTTAAATGAGCAGTTCTTC. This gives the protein CASSPRDRGLNEQFF.

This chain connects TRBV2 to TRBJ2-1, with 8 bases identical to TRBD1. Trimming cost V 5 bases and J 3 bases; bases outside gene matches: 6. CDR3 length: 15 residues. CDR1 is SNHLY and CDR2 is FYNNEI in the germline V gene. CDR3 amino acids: CASSFDRGSYNEQFF. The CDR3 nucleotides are TGTGCCAGCAGTTTCGACAGGGGAAGCTACAATGAGCAGTTCTTC. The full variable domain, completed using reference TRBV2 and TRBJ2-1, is EPEVTQTPSHQVTQMGQEVILRCVPISNHLYFYWYRQILGQKVEFLVSFYNNEISEKSEIFDDQFSVERPDGSNFTLKIRSTKLEDSAMYFCASSFDRGSYNEQFFGPGTRLTVL.

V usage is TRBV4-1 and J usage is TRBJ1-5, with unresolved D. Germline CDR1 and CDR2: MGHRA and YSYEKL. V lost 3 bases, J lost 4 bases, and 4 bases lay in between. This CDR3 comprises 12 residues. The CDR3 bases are TGCGCCAGCAGCCAGGGTAATCAGCCCCAGCATTTT. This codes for CASSQGNQPQHF.

The CDR3 protein is CASSFADSSHEQYF. The CDR3 DNA sequence: TGTGCCAGCAGTTTTGCGGACAGTTCCCACGAGCAGTACTTC. The V call is TRBV27, the J call TRBJ2-7; perhaps TRBD1 as D (6 bases). Trimming left V 3 bases short and J 5 bases short, with 14 bases between. Germline CDR1 and CDR2: MNHEY and SMNVEV (reference sequence). The length of the CDR3 is 14 residues.

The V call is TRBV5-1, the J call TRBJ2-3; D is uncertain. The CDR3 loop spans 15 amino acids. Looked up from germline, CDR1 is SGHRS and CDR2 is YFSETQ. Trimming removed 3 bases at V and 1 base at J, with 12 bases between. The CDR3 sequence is CASSYRPGRTDTQYF. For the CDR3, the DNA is TGCGCCAGCAGCTACCGACCAGGTCGCACAGATACGCAGTATTTT.

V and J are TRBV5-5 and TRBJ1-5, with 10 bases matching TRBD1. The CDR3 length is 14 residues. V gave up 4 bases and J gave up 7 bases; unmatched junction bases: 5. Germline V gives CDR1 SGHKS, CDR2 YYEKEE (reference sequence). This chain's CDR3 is CASSPTGGRQPQHF. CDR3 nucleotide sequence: TGTGCCAGCAGCCCGACAGGGGGCCGGCAGCCCCAGCATTTT.

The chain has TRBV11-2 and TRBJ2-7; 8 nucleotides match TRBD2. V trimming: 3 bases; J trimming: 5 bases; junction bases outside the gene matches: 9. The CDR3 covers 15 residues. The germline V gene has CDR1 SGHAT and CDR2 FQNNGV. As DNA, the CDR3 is TGTGCCAGCAGCTTGTCCAGCGGGAGTGTGAACGAGCAGTACGTC. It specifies CASSLSSGSVNEQYV.

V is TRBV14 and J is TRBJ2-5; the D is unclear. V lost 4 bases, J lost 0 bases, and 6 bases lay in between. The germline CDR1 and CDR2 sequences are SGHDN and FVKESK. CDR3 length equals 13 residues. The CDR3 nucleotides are TGTGCCAGCAGCCGCACGTACCAAGAGACCCAGTACTTC. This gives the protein CASSRTYQETQYF.